The 19 T cell receptor beta chains listed next were all sequenced from one sample in a study of T cell changes during pregnancy in multiple sclerosis. The data were produced by immunoSEQ multiplex PCR, yet TCRdb's version contains in-frame clones alone and is incomplete. Among around 85,000 clones listed, 91% were seen once. The sequencing here drew on PBMCs, taken in the first trimester of pregnancy. The receptors were sampled from a female donor in good health, serving as a control in a pregnancy study. Some clones in this sample may be carry-over from other donors' samples.

The V and J genes are TRBV9 and TRBJ2-7; no clear D. In germline, CDR1 is SGDLS, CDR2 YYNGEE. The CDR3 runs to 14 residues. Trimming removed 0 bases at V and 1 base at J, with 8 bases between. CDR3 region: CASSVGQASYEQYF. In DNA form, the CDR3 reads TGTGCCAGCAGCGTAGGTCAGGCATCCTACGAGCAGTACTTC. The full variable domain, its missing parts supplied by reference TRBV9 and TRBJ2-7, is DSGVTQTPKHLITATGQRVTLRCSPRSGDLSVYWYQQSLDQGLQFLIQYYNGEERAKGNILERFSAQQFPDLHSELNLSSLELGDSALYFCASSVGQASYEQYFGPGTRLTVT.

V usage is TRBV27 and J usage is TRBJ2-1, with TRBD1 matching 8 bases. The germline V gene encodes CDR1 MNHEY and CDR2 SMNVEV (reference sequence). With 5 bases clipped from V and 2 bases from J, the junction kept 5 bases outside the gene matches. This CDR3 has 15 amino acids. The CDR3 DNA is TGTGCCAGCAGTAACGGACAGGGCGCCTACAATGAGCAGTTCTTC. This translates into CASSNGQGAYNEQFF.

This CDR3 reads CASIRSGAEDTQYF. The CDR3 nucleotides read TGTGCCAGCATACGAAGCGGGGCTGAAGATACGCAGTATTTT. This rearrangement joins TRBV28 to TRBJ2-3, with TRBD2 matching 7 bases. Germline V CDR1 and CDR2: MDHEN, SYDVKM. The CDR3 consists of 14 residues. V was clipped by 7 bases and J by 5 bases; unmatched bases: 9.

The V gene is TRBV4-2, the J gene TRBJ1-6, with D possibly matching TRBD1 (6 bases). Trimming pared 4 bases from V and 5 bases from J, leaving 9 bases between. CDR1 LGHNA and CDR2 YNFKEQ come from the germline V gene. CDR3 length equals 14 residues. The CDR3 DNA is TGTGCCAGCAGCCCGGGACAAGATAATTCACCCCTCCACTTT. Protein: CASSPGQDNSPLHF.

The chain recombines TRBV15 with TRBJ2-7, with 9 bases matching TRBD1. V lost 0 bases to trimming and J lost 5 bases; unmatched junction nucleotides: 5. The CDR3 is made up of 15 amino acids. Germline CDR1 is LNHNV and CDR2 is YYDKDF (reference sequence). In DNA form, the CDR3 reads TGTGCCACCAGCAGAGATCAGGACAGGGGCCACGAGCAGTACTTC. This translates into CATSRDQDRGHEQYF.

The chain links TRBV28 to TRBJ1-4; tentatively, D is TRBD1 (6 bases). CDR3 length equals 15 residues. The V end lost 4 bases, the J end lost 5 bases, and 14 bases lay between the germline ends. The germline V gene encodes CDR1 MDHEN and CDR2 SYDVKM. CDR3 protein: CASSYVTGINEKLFF. The CDR3 nucleotides are TGTGCCAGCAGTTACGTGACAGGCATCAATGAAAAACTGTTTTTT.

The V call is TRBV9, the J call TRBJ1-3; D may be TRBD1 (5 bases). This CDR3 spans 21 amino acids. Trimming removed 3 bases from V and 0 bases from J, with 28 bases in between. The germline CDR1 and CDR2 sequences are SGDLS and YYNGEE. CDR3 nucleotide sequence: TGTGCCAGCAGCGACCAAAGTCGGGGGTCCTCTGACGTAAGCTCTGGAAACACCATATATTTT. Its protein is CASSDQSRGSSDVSSGNTIYF.

The V call is TRBV28, the J call TRBJ2-7; 8 bases line up with TRBD1. Germline CDR1 reads MDHEN; CDR2 reads SYDVKM. The V and J ends lost 8 bases and 3 bases, in that order; junction bases with no gene match: 9. This CDR3 spans 14 amino acids. The CDR3 DNA reads as TGTGCCAGCGCACCCAAGGGACAGGTCTACGAGCAGTACTTC. Translated, it gives CASAPKGQVYEQYF.

The count of this clone is one. The V gene is TRBV27, the J gene TRBJ2-5; no clear D gene. The germline V gene encodes CDR1 MNHEY and CDR2 SMNVEV (reference sequence). The CDR3 totals 11 residues. V gave up 8 bases and J gave up 5 bases, with 9 bases separating them. The CDR3 reads CASGPGETQYF. In DNA form, the CDR3 reads TGTGCCAGCGGCCCCGGGGAGACCCAGTACTTC.

This clone showed up just a few times. J is TRBJ1-6 and V is TRBV7-9; 8 nucleotides agree with TRBD1. The CDR3 covers 14 residues. Germline CDR1 is SEHNR and CDR2 is FQNEAQ (reference sequence). J gave up 5 bases and V 4 bases, and 1 base lay outside the gene matches. The CDR3 sequence: CASSWTGNNSPLHF. The DNA for the CDR3 is TGTGCCAGCAGCTGGACAGGGAATAATTCACCCCTCCACTTT.

This chain joins TRBV19 and TRBJ2-2; D is unresolved. CDR1 and CDR2 from the germline V gene are LNHDA and SQIVND (reference sequence). V was pared by 7 bases and J by 3 bases, with 9 bases between. This CDR3 is built from 13 residues. The CDR3 here is CASTPSDTGELFF. In nucleotides, the CDR3 is TGTGCCAGTACACCGAGTGACACCGGGGAGCTGTTTTTT.

The chain uses TRBV27 and TRBJ1-1, with 7 bases aligning to TRBD1. The J segment lost 2 bases and the V segment lost 5 bases, leaving 5 bases of the junction unmatched. The CDR3 length is 14 residues. Germline V gene sequence: CDR1 MNHEY, CDR2 SMNVEV (reference sequence). The CDR3 sequence: CASSPGTANTEAFF. The DNA of the CDR3 is TGTGCCAGCAGTCCTGGGACAGCTAACACTGAAGCTTTCTTT.

The chain employs TRBV5-1 and TRBJ1-1; D gene uncertain. V was pared by 7 bases and J by 11 bases, with 15 bases between. Germline-derived CDR1 and CDR2 are SGHRS and YFSETQ. The CDR3 covers 11 residues. Here the CDR3 DNA reads TGCGCCAGCTATGTTAGCCATGGCGCTTTCTTT. Its protein is CASYVSHGAFF.

In its sample, this clone was seen once. The chain carries TRBV6-5 and TRBJ1-3; tentative D call: TRBD1 (6 bases). The CDR3 runs 14 residues. V gave up 6 bases and J gave up 5 bases, with 14 bases separating them. Germline-derived CDR1 and CDR2 are MNHEY and SVGAGI. The chain's CDR3 is CASRPQGNRNTIYF. CDR3 sequence (DNA): TGTGCCAGCAGACCTCAGGGGAACAGAAACACCATATATTTT.

J is TRBJ2-2 and V is TRBV5-4, with D maybe TRBD2 (6 bases). The V gene lost 4 bases and the J gene lost 0 bases, with 13 bases spanning the gap. The CDR3 consists of 16 residues. Per germline, CDR1 SGHNT and CDR2 YYREEE (reference sequence). CDR3 in DNA: TGTGCCAGCAGCCCTCGGCGGGGATCGAACACCGGGGAGCTGTTTTTT. Its protein product is CASSPRRGSNTGELFF.

The chain carries TRBV4-2 and TRBJ2-7, with D maybe TRBD2 (5 bases). Between the trimmed V and J ends, which lost 4 bases and 3 bases, there was a span of 19 bases. The CDR3 totals 16 residues. Per the germline V gene, CDR1 is LGHNA and CDR2 is YNFKEQ. This CDR3 reads CASSLKDRAESYEQYF. The CDR3, as DNA: TGTGCCAGCAGCCTCAAAGACCGAGCGGAGAGCTACGAGCAGTACTTC.

The chain combines TRBV6-4 with TRBJ2-1; 10 positions agree with TRBD2. Germline values: CDR1 MRHNA, CDR2 SNTAGT. J was trimmed by 5 bases and V by 6 bases; bases with no gene match: 4. The CDR3 is made up of 14 amino acids. The CDR3 loop reads CASRISGGNNEQFF. CDR3 bases: TGTGCCAGCAGGATTAGCGGGGGGAACAATGAGCAGTTCTTC.

This chain connects TRBV4-2 to TRBJ1-1; maybe TRBD1 (6 bases). The ends were cut back, 3 bases at V and 3 bases at J, with 11 bases in the middle. The CDR3 totals 14 residues. Germline CDR1 reads LGHNA; CDR2 reads YNFKEQ. CDR3 loop: CASSHNQGYTEAFF. In DNA, the CDR3 is TGTGCCAGCAGCCATAACCAGGGGTACACTGAAGCTTTCTTT.

The rearrangement joins TRBV5-8 to TRBJ2-5; 10 nucleotides line up with TRBD2. The CDR3 has 14 amino acids. In germline, CDR1 is SGHTS, CDR2 YDEGEE. With V trimmed by 4 bases and J by 5 bases, 5 bases remained unmatched. The DNA for the CDR3 is TGTGCCAGCAGCGCGGGACTAGCGAGGGAGACCCAGTACTTC. It specifies CASSAGLARETQYF.